This TCR beta chain was documented in a study of T-cell memory formation after mild COVID-19. Across the whole study: Largely, TCR clusters stayed within a single donor. General study findings and limits: Contracting clones, day 15 to 85, had balanced CD4/CD8, and later expanders favored CD4+.

5'RACE primed from the constant segment yielded TCR alpha and TCR beta cDNA libraries bearing sample barcodes and UMIs. MiXCR was run by TCRdb on the 5' RACE reads, yielding one entry per CDR3 protein. The sample has around 450,000 distinct CDR3 sequences, about 19% seen once. Details on this clonotype: Antigen unknown.

The CDR3 covers 15 residues. Trimming shortened V by 6 bases and J by 4 bases, and 15 bases separated the two germline ends. Sequencing was performed on PBMCs or a T cell subset sorted from them (not recorded which). The source is an adult woman who had mild COVID-19 (a few samples of this study predate the infection). Cell type and time point are not known. The gene calls are TRBV12-3 or TRBV12-4 and TRBJ2-2, with D perhaps assigned TRBD1 or TRBD2 (6 bases each). The CDR3 region has the DNA TGTGCCAGCAGCCCCGGGAGAGGGGGCACCGGGGAGCTGTTTTTT. This sequence encodes CASSPGRGGTGELFF.